The source of this T cell receptor beta chain is a study of blood T cell repertoires in COVID-19. Study as a whole: The analysed material was cDNA or gDNA that came from T cells, B-cell-depleted T cells, or PBMCs.

The CDR3 runs 13 residues. CDR1 SGHTA and CDR2 FQGTGA come from the germline V gene. V gave up 2 bases and J gave up 3 bases, with 6 bases separating them. Libraries were prepared by immunoSEQ multiplex PCR; TCRdb keeps only in-frame clonotypes and omits some of them. Of 130,000 to 150,000 clones in the sample, roughly 79% are singletons; the top ten hold over 8.5%. This TCR derives from a man aged 45-60 years with active or convalescent COVID-19. V gene TRBV7-3 combines with J gene TRBJ2-3, with D unclear. Sequenced material: peripheral blood. The CDR3 region has the DNA TGTGCCAGCAGCTTACTCGGGACAGATACGCAGTATTTT. Its protein product is CASSLLGTDTQYF.